This entry features one TCR beta chain sequence. What it recognizes is unknown. These data originate in a study of beta chain features in type 1 diabetes. The study, taken as a whole, reports: In every one of the four CD4+ subsets, TCRB CDR3s were moderately but significantly shorter in Type 1 diabetes patients.

Germline V gene sequence: CDR1 SGHVS, CDR2 FQNEAQ. The CDR3 totals 17 residues. V lost 2 bases, J lost 5 bases, and 12 bases stayed unmatched. Each donor gave one heparinised blood draw averaging around 120 mL. As every portion of the isolated RNA was reverse transcribed, the sequencing read expressed TCRB transcripts. The data were produced by immunoSEQ multiplex PCR, yet TCRdb's version contains in-frame clones alone and is incomplete. The sample has hundreds of thousands of clones; 13% are singletons. The sample taken for sequencing was naive CD4+ T cells from blood. This chain joins TRBV7-8 and TRBJ2-5; the match to TRBD2 covers 9 bases. The origin of this receptor is a man aged 18 to 29 with type 1 diabetes. CDR3 in DNA: TGTGCCAGCAGCTTAACCCCTAGCGGGGAGGATGTCGAGACCCAGTACTTC. Protein: CASSLTPSGEDVETQYF.